The 15 T cell receptor beta chains listed next were all sequenced from one sample in a study of blood T cell repertoires in COVID-19. The protocol was immunoSEQ multiplex PCR, while the TCRdb copy is restricted to in-frame clones and leaves out a portion. The repertoire consists of some 350,000 clones, with roughly 88% occurring once and the leading ten covering over 4.5%. Sequenced: PBMCs or T cells enriched from blood (not recorded which). Receptor source: a man aged 30-40 years who had recovered from COVID-19.

The table lists this clone with a count of one. The chain employs TRBV15 and TRBJ1-2; D is undetermined. Trimming shortened V by 0 bases and J by 6 bases, and 11 bases separated the two germline ends. The CDR3 extends over 14 amino acids. The germline V gene has CDR1 LNHNV and CDR2 YYDKDF (reference sequence). CDR3 amino acids: CATSRDGTVDGYTF. The CDR3 DNA sequence: TGTGCCACCAGCAGAGATGGTACAGTAGATGGCTACACCTTC. Full variable domain (remainder filled in from reference TRBV15 and TRBJ1-2): DAMVIQNPRYQVTQFGKPVTLSCSQTLNHNVMYWYQQKSSQAPKLLFHYYDKDFNNEADTPDNFQSRRPNTSFCFLDIRSPGLGDTAMYLCATSRDGTVDGYTFGSGTRLTVV.

This sequence joins TRBV20-1 and TRBJ2-7; possibly TRBD1 for D (6 bases). CDR1 is DFQATT, CDR2 SNEGSKA, per germline (reference sequence). V was pared by 2 bases and J by 5 bases, with 7 bases between. This CDR3 has 11 residues. CDR3 sequence: CSARKGDEQYF. DNA of the CDR3: TGCAGTGCTAGAAAGGGGGACGAGCAGTACTTC.

In DNA, the CDR3 is TGTGCCAGCAGCCCCCCGGGGGGGGAGACAGATACGCAGTATTTT. Its protein product is CASSPPGGETDTQYF. The J gene is TRBJ2-3, the V gene TRBV7-9; 8 nucleotides agree with TRBD2. With V trimmed by 5 bases and J by 3 bases, 7 bases remained unmatched. The CDR3 totals 15 residues. Germline loops: CDR1 SEHNR, CDR2 FQNEAQ (reference sequence).

The V call is TRBV4-1, the J call TRBJ1-1; 7 bases map to TRBD1. The germline CDR1 and CDR2 sequences are MGHRA and YSYEKL. CDR3 length equals 15 residues. The V gene end was trimmed by 3 bases and the J gene end by 0 bases; junction bases not matched to a gene: 4. CDR3 loop: CASSHPGQMNTEAFF. In DNA form, the CDR3 reads TGCGCCAGCAGCCACCCGGGACAGATGAACACTGAAGCTTTCTTT.

V is TRBV4-1 and J is TRBJ1-6; D may be TRBD1 (5 bases). The CDR3 consists of 17 residues. V lost 3 bases and J lost 4, with 16 bases in between. Germline loops: CDR1 MGHRA, CDR2 YSYEKL. CDR3 DNA sequence: TGCGCCAGCAGCCACGTAACTGCGGGGGGGTATAATTCACCCCTCCACTTT. Protein product: CASSHVTAGGYNSPLHF.

The chain employs TRBV7-9 and TRBJ1-1; TRBD1 aligns across 10 bases. The J segment lost 4 bases and the V segment lost 5 bases, leaving 4 bases of the junction unmatched. The CDR3 covers 14 residues. Germline V gene sequence: CDR1 SEHNR, CDR2 FQNEAQ (reference sequence). The CDR3 DNA reads as TGTGCCAGCAGCCCCCGGGACAGGGGCACTGAAGCTTTCTTT. Protein sequence: CASSPRDRGTEAFF.

This chain uses TRBV11-2 with TRBJ1-1, with D uncertain. The V gene lost 2 bases and the J gene lost 2 bases, with 12 bases spanning the gap. In germline, CDR1 is SGHAT, CDR2 FQNNGV. The CDR3 loop spans 15 amino acids. CDR3 nucleotide sequence: TGTGCCAGCAGCTTAAGCCAGGCTATCAACACTGAAGCTTTCTTT. Amino acids: CASSLSQAINTEAFF.

This chain uses TRBV10-2 with TRBJ1-6; 8 nucleotides align to TRBD1. V was pared by 6 bases and J by 13 bases, with 8 bases of the junction left unmatched. In germline, CDR1 is WSHSY, CDR2 SAAADI. CDR3 length: 13 residues. The CDR3 sequence is CASRGQEALPLHF. The CDR3 coding sequence is TGCGCCAGCAGGGGACAGGAGGCTCTGCCCCTCCACTTT.

The chain employs TRBV5-1 and TRBJ1-3, with D unclear. Germline CDR1 is SGHRS and CDR2 is YFSETQ. V was clipped by 4 bases and J by 0 bases, with 8 bases between them. The CDR3 loop spans 14 amino acids. In DNA form, the CDR3 reads TGCGCCAGCAGCCCAGTATCCTCTGGAAACACCATATATTTT. Translation gives CASSPVSSGNTIYF.

The chain combines TRBV6-5 with TRBJ1-3, with no clear D. The CDR3 has 15 amino acids. Trimming shortened V by 0 bases and J by 5 bases, and 11 bases separated the two germline ends. Germline CDR1 and CDR2: MNHEY and SVGAGI. For the CDR3, the DNA is TGTGCCAGCAGTTACTCGATTGTTACTAGAAACACCATATATTTT. The encoded protein is CASSYSIVTRNTIYF.

This chain uses TRBV7-6 with TRBJ1-2, with D tentatively TRBD1 (5 bases). V was pared by 0 bases and J by 0 bases, with 8 bases between. This CDR3 is 15 amino acids long. Germline values: CDR1 SGHVS, CDR2 FNYEAQ. CDR3 protein: CASSLAGRANYGYTF. The DNA for the CDR3 is TGTGCCAGCAGCTTAGCGGGCAGGGCTAACTATGGCTACACCTTC.

The chain uses TRBV5-6 and TRBJ1-3; 8 positions match TRBD1. The CDR3 loop spans 14 amino acids. Trimming cost V 4 bases and J 6 bases; bases outside gene matches: 6. The germline CDR1 and CDR2 sequences are SGHDT and YYEEEE. The CDR3 loop is CASSQQGVENTIYF. The CDR3 DNA sequence: TGTGCCAGCAGCCAACAGGGGGTTGAAAACACCATATATTTT.

This sequence joins TRBV4-1 and TRBJ1-1; D perhaps matches TRBD1 (6 bases). V was pared by 3 bases and J by 6 bases, with 17 bases between. The CDR3 runs 15 residues. Germline V gene data show CDR1 as MGHRA and CDR2 as YSYEKL. The CDR3, as DNA: TGCGCCAGCAGCCAGGGCACAGGGCTACGCGCTGAAGCTTTCTTT. Its translation: CASSQGTGLRAEAFF.

The chain has TRBV27 and TRBJ1-3; no definite D call. The V end lost 7 bases, the J end lost 5 bases, and 9 bases lay between the germline ends. CDR3 length: 12 amino acids. Germline lookup yields CDR1 MNHEY and CDR2 SMNVEV (reference sequence). CDR3 sequence reads: CASTRVRNTIYF. CDR3 nucleotide sequence: TGTGCCAGCACCCGAGTGAGAAACACCATATATTTT.

The chain is built from TRBV19 and TRBJ1-2; D possibly corresponds to TRBD1 (5 bases). This CDR3 is built from 16 residues. The germline gives CDR1 LNHDA, CDR2 SQIVND (reference sequence). Trimming removed 5 bases from V and 1 base from J, with 17 bases in between. The CDR3: CASSGVWKDSNYGYTF. The CDR3 DNA follows: TGTGCCAGTAGTGGAGTGTGGAAAGACAGTAACTATGGCTACACCTTC.